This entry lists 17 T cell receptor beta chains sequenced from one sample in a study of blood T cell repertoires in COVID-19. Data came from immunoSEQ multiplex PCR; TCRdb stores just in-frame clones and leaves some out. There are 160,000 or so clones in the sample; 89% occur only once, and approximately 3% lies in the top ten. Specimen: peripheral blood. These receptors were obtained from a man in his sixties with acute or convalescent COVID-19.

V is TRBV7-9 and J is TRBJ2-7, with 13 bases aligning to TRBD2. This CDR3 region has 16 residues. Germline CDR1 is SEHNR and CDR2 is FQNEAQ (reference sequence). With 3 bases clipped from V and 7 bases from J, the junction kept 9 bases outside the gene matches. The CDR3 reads CASSLQLAGGPDEQYF. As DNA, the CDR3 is TGTGCCAGCAGCTTGCAACTAGCGGGGGGGCCGGATGAGCAGTACTTC.

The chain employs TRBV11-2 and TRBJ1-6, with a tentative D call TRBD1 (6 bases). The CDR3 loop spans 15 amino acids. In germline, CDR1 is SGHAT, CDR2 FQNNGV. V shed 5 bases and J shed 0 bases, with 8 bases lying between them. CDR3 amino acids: CASSTGSSYNSPLHF. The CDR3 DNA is TGTGCCAGCAGCACAGGGAGCTCCTATAATTCACCCCTCCACTTT.

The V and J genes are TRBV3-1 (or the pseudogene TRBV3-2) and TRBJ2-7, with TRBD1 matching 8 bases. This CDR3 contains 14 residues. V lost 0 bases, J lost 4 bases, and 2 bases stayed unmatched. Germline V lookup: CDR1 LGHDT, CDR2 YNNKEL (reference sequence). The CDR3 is CASSQDRGLYEQYF. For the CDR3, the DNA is TGTGCCAGCAGCCAAGACAGGGGGCTGTACGAGCAGTACTTC.

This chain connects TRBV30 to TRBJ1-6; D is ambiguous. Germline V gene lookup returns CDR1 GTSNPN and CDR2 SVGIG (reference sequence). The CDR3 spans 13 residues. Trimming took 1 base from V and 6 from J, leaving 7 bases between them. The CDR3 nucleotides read TGTGCCTGGAGTGCGGGTATTAATTCACCCCTCCACTTT. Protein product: CAWSAGINSPLHF.

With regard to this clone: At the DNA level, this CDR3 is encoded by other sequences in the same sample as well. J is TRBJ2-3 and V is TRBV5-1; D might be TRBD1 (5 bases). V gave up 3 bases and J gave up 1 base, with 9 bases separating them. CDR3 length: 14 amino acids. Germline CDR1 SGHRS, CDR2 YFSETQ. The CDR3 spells CASSSRQRTDTQYF. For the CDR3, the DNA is TGCGCCAGCAGCTCCCGACAGCGCACAGATACGCAGTATTTT. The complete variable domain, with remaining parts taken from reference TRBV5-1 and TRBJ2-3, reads KAGVTQTPRYLIKTRGQQVTLSCSPISGHRSVSWYQQTPGQGLQFLFEYFSETQRNKGNFPGRFSGRQFSNSRSEMNVSTLELGDSALYLCASSSRQRTDTQYFGPGTRLTVL.

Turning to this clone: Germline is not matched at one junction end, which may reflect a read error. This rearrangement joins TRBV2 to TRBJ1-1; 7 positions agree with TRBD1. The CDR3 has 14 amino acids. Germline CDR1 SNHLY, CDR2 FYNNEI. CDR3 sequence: CASSPARAGQERLF. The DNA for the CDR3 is TGTGCCAGCAGTCCTGCTAGGGCTGGACAGGAGCGGCTCTTT.

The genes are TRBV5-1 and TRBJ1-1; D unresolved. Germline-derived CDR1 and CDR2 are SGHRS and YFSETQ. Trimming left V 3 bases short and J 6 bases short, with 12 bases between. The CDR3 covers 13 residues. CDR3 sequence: CASSWPGSPEAFF. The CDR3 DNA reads TGCGCCAGCAGCTGGCCTGGGAGTCCTGAAGCTTTCTTT.

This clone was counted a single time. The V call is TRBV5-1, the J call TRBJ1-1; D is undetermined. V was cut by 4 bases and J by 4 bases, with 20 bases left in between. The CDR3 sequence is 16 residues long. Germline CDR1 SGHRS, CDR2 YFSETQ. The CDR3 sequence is CASSLPGRGGSTEAFF. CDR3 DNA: TGCGCCAGCAGCCTACCCGGCCGCGGAGGAAGCACTGAAGCTTTCTTT.

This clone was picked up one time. This chain's CDR3 is CASSLVGLAGGPTDTQYF. CDR3 coding DNA: TGTGCCAGCAGCTTGGTAGGACTAGCGGGGGGGCCGACAGATACGCAGTATTTT. The V gene is TRBV5-4, the J gene TRBJ2-3; 15 bases are shared with TRBD2. Germline loops: CDR1 SGHNT, CDR2 YYREEE (reference sequence). This CDR3 spans 18 amino acids. Trimming removed 0 bases from V and 3 bases from J; junction bases left unmatched: 5.

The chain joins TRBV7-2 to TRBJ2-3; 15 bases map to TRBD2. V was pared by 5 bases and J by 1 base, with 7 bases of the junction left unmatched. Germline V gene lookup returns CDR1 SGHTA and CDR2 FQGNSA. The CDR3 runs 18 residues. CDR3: CASSRGLAGGPGTDTQYF. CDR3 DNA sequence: TGTGCCAGCAGCCGCGGACTAGCGGGGGGGCCAGGCACAGATACGCAGTATTTT.

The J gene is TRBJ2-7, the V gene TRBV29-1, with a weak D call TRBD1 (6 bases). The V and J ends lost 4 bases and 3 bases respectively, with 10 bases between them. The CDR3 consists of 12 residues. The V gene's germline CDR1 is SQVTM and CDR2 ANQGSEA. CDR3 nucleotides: TGCAGCGTTGGACGGACAGACTACGAGCAGTACTTC. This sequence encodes CSVGRTDYEQYF.

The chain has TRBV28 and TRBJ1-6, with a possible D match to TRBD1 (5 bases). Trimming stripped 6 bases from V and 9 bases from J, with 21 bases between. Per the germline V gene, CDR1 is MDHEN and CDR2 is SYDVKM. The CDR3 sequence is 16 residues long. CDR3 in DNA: TGTGCCAGCAGAAGTCCAGGGTCCGCTGTCGGTTCACCCCTCCACTTT. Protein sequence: CASRSPGSAVGSPLHF.

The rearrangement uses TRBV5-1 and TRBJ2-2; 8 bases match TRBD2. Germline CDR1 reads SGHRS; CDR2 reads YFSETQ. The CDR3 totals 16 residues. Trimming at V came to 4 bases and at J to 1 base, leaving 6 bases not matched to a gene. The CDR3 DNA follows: TGCGCCAGCAGCGGATCGCTAGCGGGGAACACCGGGGAGCTGTTTTTT. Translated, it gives CASSGSLAGNTGELFF.

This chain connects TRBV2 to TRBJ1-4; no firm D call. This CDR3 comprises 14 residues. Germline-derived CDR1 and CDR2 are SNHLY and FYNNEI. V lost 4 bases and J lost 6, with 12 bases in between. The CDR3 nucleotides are TGTGCCAGCAGTGTGTCCCGGCGGGATGAAAAACTGTTTTTT. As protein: CASSVSRRDEKLFF.

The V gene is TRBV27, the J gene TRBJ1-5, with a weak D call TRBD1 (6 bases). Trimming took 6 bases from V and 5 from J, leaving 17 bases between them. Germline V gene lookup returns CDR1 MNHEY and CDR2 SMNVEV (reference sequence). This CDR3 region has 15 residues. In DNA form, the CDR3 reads TGTGCCAGCAGATCACTAGGGGGGGGAGATCAGCCCCAGCATTTT. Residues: CASRSLGGGDQPQHF.

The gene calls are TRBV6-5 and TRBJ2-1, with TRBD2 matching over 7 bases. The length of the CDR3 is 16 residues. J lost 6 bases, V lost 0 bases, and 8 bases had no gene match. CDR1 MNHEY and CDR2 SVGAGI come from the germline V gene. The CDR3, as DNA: TGTGCCAGCAGTTACTCGACTAGCAGCGGCCGCAATGAGCAGTTCTTC. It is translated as CASSYSTSSGRNEQFF.

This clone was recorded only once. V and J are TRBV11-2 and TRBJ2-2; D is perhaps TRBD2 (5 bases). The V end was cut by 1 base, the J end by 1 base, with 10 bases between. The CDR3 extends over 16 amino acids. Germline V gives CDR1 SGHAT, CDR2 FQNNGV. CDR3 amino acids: CASSLGLRGNTGELFF. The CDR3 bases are TGTGCCAGCAGCTTAGGTCTCCGGGGGAACACCGGGGAGCTGTTTTTT. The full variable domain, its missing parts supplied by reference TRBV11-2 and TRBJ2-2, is EAGVAQSPRYKIIEKRQSVAFWCNPISGHATLYWYQQILGQGPKLLIQFQNNGVVDDSQLPKDRFSAERLKGVDSTLKIQPAKLEDSAVYLCASSLGLRGNTGELFFGEGSRLTVL.